Included here is one T cell receptor beta chain sequence, with context. This clone has just a few counts. The antigen this receptor binds is unknown. No base quality values were provided; no much bigger clone lies one nucleotide off. The source of the sample is a study of blood T cell repertoires in COVID-19 (dated by TCRdb to the early 2020s). About the investigation overall: Samples from collaborators originated in the United States, Italy and Spain and spanned both the acute and convalescent phases of COVID-19. The prospective study material was composed of cDNA or gDNA derived from T cells, B-cell-depleted T cells, or PBMCs. Deeply sampled blood TCRbeta repertoires from subjects exposed to, actively infected with, or recovered from COVID-19 were included in the dataset. A freely available public database, intended as a resource for researchers studying the immune response to SARS-CoV-2, is where the repertoires were released. The samples were drawn from two sources: the first 160 participants of the ongoing ImmuneRACE study, and 950 to 1,500 subjects contributed by 6 global collaborators. Nearly every sample came with metadata listing a de-identified subject ID, COVID-19 status, age in years and sex. Where available, HLA class I and class II types were taken from metadata supplied by the sample provider and were not determined by assay-based typing.

Here is what the overall study found, with its caveats: How much clinical and demographic metadata was included differed by source and by participant, and the metadata was provided uncurated.

In Seattle, one collaborating source enrolled patients while the infection was active and tracked those patients longitudinally over the course of disease. Collaborating institutions collected whole blood in K2EDTA tubes following their own protocols. Collaborator samples were shipped for TCRbeta analysis as frozen whole blood, isolated PBMCs, or DNA extracted from either sample type. TCRbeta CDR3 regions were amplified from genomic DNA using the immunoSEQ Assay, a bias-controlled multiplex PCR. The paper's processing steps were these. The number of nucleated cells in each sample was estimated by amplification of reference gene primers within the assay. To quantify the absolute abundance of each unique TCRbeta CDR3 rearrangement, sequence reads were collapsed and filtered. For each sample, productive Simpson clonality was calculated as the square root of Simpson's diversity index over productive rearrangements. The source is immuneACCESS, and TCRdb retained only in-frame sequences with V and J called. Part of the clones is not carried over; for the studies checked, unresolved V genes explain less than half of this, and the remainder is unexplained. The V and J calls and clone size come from that table; D and trimming were worked out from the DNA. Across this sample there are 80,000 to 100,000 clones, with roughly 90% seen only once. The biggest ten clones account for about 4.2% of the sample.

CDR1 and CDR2 were assigned from the germline V gene (reference sequence) as DFQATT and SNEGSKA. Including the terminal cysteine and phenylalanine, the CDR3 comprises 12 residues. Just the 36-base CDR3 DNA is kept, in frame starting at base 1. Cut back by 3 bases and 4 bases, the V and J ends lie 9 bases apart. The TCR was taken from a human donor with COVID-19, enrolled during active disease. The donor label of this sample is uncertain. The V and J segments used are TRBV20-1 and TRBJ2-5; a weak D assignment points to TRBD2 (5 bases agree). The sequenced sample was peripheral blood. For the CDR3, the sequence is CSASRRIETQYF. Read as DNA, the sequence is TGCAGTGCTAGTAGGAGGATAGAGACCCAGTACTTC.